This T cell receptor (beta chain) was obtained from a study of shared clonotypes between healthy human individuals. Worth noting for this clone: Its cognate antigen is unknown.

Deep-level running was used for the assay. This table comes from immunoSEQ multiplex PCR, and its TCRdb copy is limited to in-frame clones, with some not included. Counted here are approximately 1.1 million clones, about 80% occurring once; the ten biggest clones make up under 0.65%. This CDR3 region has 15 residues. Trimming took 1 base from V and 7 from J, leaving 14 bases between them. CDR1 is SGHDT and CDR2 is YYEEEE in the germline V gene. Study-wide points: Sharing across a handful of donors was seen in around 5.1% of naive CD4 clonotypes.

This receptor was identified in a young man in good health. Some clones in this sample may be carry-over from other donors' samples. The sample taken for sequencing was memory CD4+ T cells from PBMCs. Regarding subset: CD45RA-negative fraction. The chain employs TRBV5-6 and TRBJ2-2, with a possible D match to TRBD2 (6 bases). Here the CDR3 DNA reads TGTGCCAGCAGCTTGTTGGGGGAGGCGATCGGGGAGCTGTTTTTT. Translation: CASSLLGEAIGELFF.